This T cell receptor beta chain was sequenced during a study of cytomegalovirus exposure and HLA in healthy donors. PCR involved 60 Vbeta and 13 Jbeta primers. Data came from immunoSEQ multiplex PCR; TCRdb stores just in-frame clones and leaves some out. The sample contains about 93,000 clones, approximately 64% of which appear only once. This clone was detected only a few times. What it binds is not known. Study-wide findings and caveats: Later examination showed HLA-associated TCR beta chains had greater clonal expansion than equally common others. A previous analysis found most TCR beta V segments productive roughly 87% or roughly 30% of the time. In a later analysis, parvovirus B19, influenza, CMV and Epstein-Barr virus appeared linked to several top co-occurrence clusters.

Sequencing was performed on PBMCs. The TCR was taken from a boy younger than 18 in good health and CMV-seropositive.

This CDR3 is CASSEQTYEQYF. As DNA, the CDR3 is TGTGCCAGCAGTGAACAAACCTACGAGCAGTACTTC. The chain couples TRBV2 to TRBJ2-7; no firm D call. This CDR3 spans 12 amino acids. Germline CDR1 and CDR2: SNHLY and FYNNEI. V was clipped by 2 bases and J by 2 bases, with 4 bases between them.